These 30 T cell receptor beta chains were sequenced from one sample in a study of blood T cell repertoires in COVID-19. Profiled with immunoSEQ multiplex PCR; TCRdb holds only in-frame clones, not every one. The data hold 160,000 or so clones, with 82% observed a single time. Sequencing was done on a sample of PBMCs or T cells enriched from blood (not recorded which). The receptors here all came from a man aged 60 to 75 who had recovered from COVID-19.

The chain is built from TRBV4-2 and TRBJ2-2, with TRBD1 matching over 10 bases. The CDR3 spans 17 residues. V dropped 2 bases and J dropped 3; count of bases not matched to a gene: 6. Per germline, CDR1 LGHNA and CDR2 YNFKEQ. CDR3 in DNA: TGTGCCAGCAGCCAATATACCGGGACAGGGGACACCGGGGAGCTGTTTTTT. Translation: CASSQYTGTGDTGELFF.

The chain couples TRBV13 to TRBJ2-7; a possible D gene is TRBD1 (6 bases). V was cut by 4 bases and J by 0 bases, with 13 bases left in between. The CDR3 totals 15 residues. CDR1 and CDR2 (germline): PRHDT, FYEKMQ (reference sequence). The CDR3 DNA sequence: TGTGCCAGCAGCTCTATCGGACAGACCTCCTACGAGCAGTACTTC. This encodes CASSSIGQTSYEQYF.

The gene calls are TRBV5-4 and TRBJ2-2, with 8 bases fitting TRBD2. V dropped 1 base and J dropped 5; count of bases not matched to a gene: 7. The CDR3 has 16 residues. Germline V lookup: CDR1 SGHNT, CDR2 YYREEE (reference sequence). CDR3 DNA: TGTGCCAGCAGCTTGAGCGGGAGCCTCAGGACCGGGGAGCTGTTTTTT. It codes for CASSLSGSLRTGELFF.

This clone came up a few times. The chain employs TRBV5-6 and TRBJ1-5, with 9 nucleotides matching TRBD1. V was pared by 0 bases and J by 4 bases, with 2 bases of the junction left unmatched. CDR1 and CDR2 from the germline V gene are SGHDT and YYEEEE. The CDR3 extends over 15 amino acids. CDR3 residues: CASSLGDRENQPQHF. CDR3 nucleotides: TGTGCCAGCAGCTTGGGGGACAGGGAGAATCAGCCCCAGCATTTT.

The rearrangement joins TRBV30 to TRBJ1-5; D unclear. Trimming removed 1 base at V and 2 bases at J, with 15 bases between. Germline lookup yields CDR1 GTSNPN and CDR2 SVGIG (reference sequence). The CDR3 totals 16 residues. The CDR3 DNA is TGTGCCTGGAGTGCACCTCAACTGAGGGGCAATCAGCCCCAGCATTTT. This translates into CAWSAPQLRGNQPQHF.

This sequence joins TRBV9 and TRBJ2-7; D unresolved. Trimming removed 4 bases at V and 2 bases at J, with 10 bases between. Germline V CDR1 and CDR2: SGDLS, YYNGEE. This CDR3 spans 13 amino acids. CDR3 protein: CASSPDWAYEQYF. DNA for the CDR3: TGTGCCAGCAGCCCTGACTGGGCCTACGAGCAGTACTTC.

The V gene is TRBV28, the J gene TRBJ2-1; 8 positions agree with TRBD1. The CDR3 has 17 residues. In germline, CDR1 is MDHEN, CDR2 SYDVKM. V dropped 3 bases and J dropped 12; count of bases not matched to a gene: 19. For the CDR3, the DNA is TGTGCCAGCAGTTTCCAATCGGGACAGGTCAAGCGAAGTGTGCAGTTCTTC. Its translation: CASSFQSGQVKRSVQFF.

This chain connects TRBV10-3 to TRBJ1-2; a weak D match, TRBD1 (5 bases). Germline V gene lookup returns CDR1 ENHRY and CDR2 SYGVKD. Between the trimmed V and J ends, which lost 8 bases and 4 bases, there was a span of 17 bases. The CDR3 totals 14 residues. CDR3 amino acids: CAIGQGSWSYGYTF. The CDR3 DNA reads TGTGCCATCGGGCAGGGATCGTGGAGCTATGGCTACACCTTC.

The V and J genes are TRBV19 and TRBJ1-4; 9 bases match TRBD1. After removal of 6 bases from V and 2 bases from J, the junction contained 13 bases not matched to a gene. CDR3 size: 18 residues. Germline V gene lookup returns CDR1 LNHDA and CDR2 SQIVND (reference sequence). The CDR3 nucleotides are TGTGCCAGTAGGCAATCCGGGACAGGGATGCGGACTAATGAAAAACTGTTTTTT. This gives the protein CASRQSGTGMRTNEKLFF.

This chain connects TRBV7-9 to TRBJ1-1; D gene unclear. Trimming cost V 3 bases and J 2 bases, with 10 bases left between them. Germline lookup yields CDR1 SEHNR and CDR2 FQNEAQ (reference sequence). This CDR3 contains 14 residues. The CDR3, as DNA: TGTGCCAGCAGCTTGGCCCGGGGTAACACTGAAGCTTTCTTT. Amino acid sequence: CASSLARGNTEAFF.

The CDR3 sequence: CASSSPRGLGETQYF. CDR3 nucleotide sequence: TGTGCCAGCAGCTCCCCCAGAGGGCTGGGTGAGACCCAGTACTTC. V gene TRBV9 combines with J gene TRBJ2-5; D might be TRBD2 (5 bases). The ends were cut back, 4 bases at V and 5 bases at J, with 18 bases in the middle. This CDR3 region has 15 residues. Germline CDR1 reads SGDLS; CDR2 reads YYNGEE.

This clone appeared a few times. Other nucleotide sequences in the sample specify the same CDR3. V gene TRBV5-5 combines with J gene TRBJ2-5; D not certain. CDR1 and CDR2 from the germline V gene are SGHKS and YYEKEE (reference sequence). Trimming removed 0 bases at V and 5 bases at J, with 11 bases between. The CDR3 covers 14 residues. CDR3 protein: CASSLGPVWETQYF. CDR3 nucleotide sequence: TGTGCCAGCAGCTTGGGTCCGGTATGGGAGACCCAGTACTTC.

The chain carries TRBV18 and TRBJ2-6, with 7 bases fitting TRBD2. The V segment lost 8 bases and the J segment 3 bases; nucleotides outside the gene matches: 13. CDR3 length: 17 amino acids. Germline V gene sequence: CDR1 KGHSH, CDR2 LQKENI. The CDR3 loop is CASRPVGGIRGANVLTF. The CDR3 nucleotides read TGTGCCAGCCGTCCGGTCGGGGGGATTCGTGGGGCCAACGTCCTGACTTTC.

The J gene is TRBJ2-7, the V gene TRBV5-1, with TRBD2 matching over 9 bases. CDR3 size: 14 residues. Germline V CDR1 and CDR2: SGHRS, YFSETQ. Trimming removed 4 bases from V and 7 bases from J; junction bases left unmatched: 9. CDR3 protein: CASSAGGSGGEQYF. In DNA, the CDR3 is TGCGCCAGCAGCGCCGGGGGTAGCGGGGGAGAGCAGTACTTC.

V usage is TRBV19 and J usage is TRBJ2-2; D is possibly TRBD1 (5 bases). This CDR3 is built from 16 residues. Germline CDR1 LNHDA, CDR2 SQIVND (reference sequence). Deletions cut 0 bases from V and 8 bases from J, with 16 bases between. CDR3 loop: CASSIDRAGSLGELFF. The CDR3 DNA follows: TGTGCCAGTAGTATAGATAGGGCAGGGTCTCTGGGGGAGCTGTTTTTT.

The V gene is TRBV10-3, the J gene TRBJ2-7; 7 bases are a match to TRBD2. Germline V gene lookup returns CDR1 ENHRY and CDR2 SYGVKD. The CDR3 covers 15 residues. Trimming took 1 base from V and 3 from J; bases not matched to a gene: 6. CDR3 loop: CAISELAGRNYEQYF. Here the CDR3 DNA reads TGTGCCATCAGTGAGTTGGCCGGGAGGAACTACGAGCAGTACTTC.

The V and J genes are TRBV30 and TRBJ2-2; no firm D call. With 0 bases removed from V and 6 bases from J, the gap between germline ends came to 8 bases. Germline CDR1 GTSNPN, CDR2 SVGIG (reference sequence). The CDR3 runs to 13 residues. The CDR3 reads CAWSVHQAGELFF. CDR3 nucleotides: TGTGCCTGGAGTGTACATCAAGCCGGGGAGCTGTTTTTT.

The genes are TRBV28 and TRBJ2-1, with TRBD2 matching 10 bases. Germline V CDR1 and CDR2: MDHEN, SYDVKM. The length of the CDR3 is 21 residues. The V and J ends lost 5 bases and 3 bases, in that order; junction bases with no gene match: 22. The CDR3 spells CASSRLGLASGRMLGYNEQFF. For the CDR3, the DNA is TGTGCCAGCAGTCGATTGGGTCTGGCTAGCGGGAGAATGTTGGGCTACAATGAGCAGTTCTTC.

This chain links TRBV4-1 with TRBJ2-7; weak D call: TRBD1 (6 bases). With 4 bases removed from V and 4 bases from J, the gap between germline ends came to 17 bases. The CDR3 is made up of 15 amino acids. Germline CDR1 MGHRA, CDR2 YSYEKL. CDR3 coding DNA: TGCGCCAGCAGCCTAAACAGGGAGAGGGCATACGAGCAGTACTTC. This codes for CASSLNRERAYEQYF.

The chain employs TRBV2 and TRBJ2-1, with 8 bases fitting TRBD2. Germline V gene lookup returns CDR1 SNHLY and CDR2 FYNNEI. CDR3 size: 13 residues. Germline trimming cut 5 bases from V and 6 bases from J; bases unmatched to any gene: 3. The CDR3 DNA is TGTGCCAGCAGTTTACTAGCGGTCAATGAGCAGTTCTTC. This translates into CASSLLAVNEQFF. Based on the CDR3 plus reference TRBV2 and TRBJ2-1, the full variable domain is EPEVTQTPSHQVTQMGQEVILRCVPISNHLYFYWYRQILGQKVEFLVSFYNNEISEKSEIFDDQFSVERPDGSNFTLKIRSTKLEDSAMYFCASSLLAVNEQFFGPGTRLTVL.

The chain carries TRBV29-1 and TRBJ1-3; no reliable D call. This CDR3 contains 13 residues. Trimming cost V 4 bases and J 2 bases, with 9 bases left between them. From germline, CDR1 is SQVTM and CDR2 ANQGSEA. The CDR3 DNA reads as TGCAGCGTTGTACTTGAAACTGGAAACACCATATATTTT. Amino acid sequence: CSVVLETGNTIYF.

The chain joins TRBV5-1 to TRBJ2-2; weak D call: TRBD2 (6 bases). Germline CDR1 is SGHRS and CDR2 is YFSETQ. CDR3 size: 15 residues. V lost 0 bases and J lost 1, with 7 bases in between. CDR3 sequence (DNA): TGCGCCAGCAGCTTGGCAGCGGGGAACACCGGGGAGCTGTTTTTT. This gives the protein CASSLAAGNTGELFF.

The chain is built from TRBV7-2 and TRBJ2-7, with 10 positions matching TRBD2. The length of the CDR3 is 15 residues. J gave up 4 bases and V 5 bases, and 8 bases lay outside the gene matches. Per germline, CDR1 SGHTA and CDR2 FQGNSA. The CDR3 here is CASSPRLAGSYEQYF. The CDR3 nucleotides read TGTGCCAGCAGCCCCCGACTAGCGGGTTCTTACGAGCAGTACTTC.

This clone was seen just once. The CDR3 sequence: CASSPRQGANTGELFF. Here the CDR3 DNA reads TGTGCCAGCAGCCCCCGACAGGGGGCGAACACCGGGGAGCTGTTTTTT. The rearrangement joins TRBV7-9 to TRBJ2-2; 9 bases match TRBD1. The CDR3 spans 16 residues. Looked up from germline, CDR1 is SEHNR and CDR2 is FQNEAQ (reference sequence). V lost 5 bases to trimming and J lost 0 bases; unmatched junction nucleotides: 4.

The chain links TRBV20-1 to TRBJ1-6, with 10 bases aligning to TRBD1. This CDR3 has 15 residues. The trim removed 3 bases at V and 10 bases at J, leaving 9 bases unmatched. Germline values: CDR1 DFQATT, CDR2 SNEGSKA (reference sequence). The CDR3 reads CSASGGGTGVSPLHF. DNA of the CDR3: TGCAGTGCTAGTGGCGGCGGGACAGGGGTATCACCCCTCCACTTT.

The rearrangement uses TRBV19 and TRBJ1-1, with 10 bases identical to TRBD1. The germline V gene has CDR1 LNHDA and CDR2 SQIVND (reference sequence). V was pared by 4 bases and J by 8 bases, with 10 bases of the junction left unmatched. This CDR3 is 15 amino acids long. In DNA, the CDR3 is TGTGCCAGTAGTACCGGGACAGGGGTTATTCTGGAAGCTTTCTTT. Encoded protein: CASSTGTGVILEAFF.

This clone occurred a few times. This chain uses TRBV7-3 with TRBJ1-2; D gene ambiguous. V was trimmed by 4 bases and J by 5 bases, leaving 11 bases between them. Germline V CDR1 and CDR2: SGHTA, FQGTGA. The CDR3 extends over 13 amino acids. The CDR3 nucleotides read TGTGCCAGCAGCTCGGACGGAGGATATGGCTACACCTTC. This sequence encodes CASSSDGGYGYTF.

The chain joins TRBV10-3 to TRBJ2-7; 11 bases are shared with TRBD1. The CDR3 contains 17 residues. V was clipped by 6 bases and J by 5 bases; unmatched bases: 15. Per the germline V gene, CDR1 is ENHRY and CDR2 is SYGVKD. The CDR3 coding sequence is TGTGCCATCAGCAACCTGCCACCGGGACAGGGGGGGCACGAGCAGTACTTC. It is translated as CAISNLPPGQGGHEQYF.

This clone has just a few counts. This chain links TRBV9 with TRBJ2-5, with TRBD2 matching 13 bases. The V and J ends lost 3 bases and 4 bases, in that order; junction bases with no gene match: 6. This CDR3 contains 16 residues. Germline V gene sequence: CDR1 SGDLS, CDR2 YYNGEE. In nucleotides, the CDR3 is TGTGCCAGCAGCGAAGGACTAGCGGGAGAAGGAGAGACCCAGTACTTC. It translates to CASSEGLAGEGETQYF.

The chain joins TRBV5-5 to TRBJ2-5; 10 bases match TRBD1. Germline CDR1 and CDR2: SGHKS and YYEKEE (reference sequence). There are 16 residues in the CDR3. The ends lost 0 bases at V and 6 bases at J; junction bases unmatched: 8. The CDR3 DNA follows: TGTGCCAGCAGCTTGGGGACAGGGGGTGGGCAACAGACCCAGTACTTC. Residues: CASSLGTGGGQQTQYF. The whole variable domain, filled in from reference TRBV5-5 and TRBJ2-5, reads DAGVTQSPTHLIKTRGQQVTLRCSPISGHKSVSWYQQVLGQGPQFIFQYYEKEERGRGNFPDRFSARQFPNYSSELNVNALLLGDSALYLCASSLGTGGGQQTQYFGPGTRLLVL.